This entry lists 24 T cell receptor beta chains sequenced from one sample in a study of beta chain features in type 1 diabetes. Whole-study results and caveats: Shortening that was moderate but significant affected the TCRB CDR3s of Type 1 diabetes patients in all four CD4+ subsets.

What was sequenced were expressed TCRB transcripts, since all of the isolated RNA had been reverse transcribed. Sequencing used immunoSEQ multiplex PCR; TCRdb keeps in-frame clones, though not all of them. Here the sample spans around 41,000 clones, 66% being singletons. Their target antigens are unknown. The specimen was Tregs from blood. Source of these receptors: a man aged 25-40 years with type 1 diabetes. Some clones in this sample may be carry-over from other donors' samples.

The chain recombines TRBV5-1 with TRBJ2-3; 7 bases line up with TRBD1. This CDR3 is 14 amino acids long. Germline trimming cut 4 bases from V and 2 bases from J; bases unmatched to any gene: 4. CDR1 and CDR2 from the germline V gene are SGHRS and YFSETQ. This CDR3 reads CASSLGTVTDTQYF. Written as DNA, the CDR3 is TGCGCCAGCAGCCTAGGGACAGTCACAGATACGCAGTATTTT.

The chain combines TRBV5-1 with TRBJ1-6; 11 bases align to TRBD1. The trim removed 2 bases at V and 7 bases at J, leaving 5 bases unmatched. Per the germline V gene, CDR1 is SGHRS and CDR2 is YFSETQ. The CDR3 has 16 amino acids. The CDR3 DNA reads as TGCGCCAGCAGCTTTGGACAGGGGGCTAAAAATTCACCCCTCCACTTT. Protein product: CASSFGQGAKNSPLHF.

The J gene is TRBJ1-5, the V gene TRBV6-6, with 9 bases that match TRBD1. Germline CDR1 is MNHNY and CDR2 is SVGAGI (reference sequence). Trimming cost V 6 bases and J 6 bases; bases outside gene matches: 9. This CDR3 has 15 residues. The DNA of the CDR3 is TGTGCCAGCAGAACCGGACAGGGGAAGGGTCAGCCCCAGCATTTT. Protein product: CASRTGQGKGQPQHF.

The CDR3 protein is CASSSGLAGAYEQYF. CDR3 DNA sequence: TGTGCCAGCAGCTCCGGACTAGCGGGGGCCTACGAGCAGTACTTC. This chain joins TRBV5-6 and TRBJ2-7; 13 bases line up with TRBD2. V dropped 3 bases and J dropped 2; count of bases not matched to a gene: 2. Germline V gene lookup returns CDR1 SGHDT and CDR2 YYEEEE. The CDR3 runs 15 residues.

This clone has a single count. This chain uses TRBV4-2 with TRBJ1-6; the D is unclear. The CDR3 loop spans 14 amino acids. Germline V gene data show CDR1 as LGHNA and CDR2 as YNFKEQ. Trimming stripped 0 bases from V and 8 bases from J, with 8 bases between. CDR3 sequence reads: CASSQEGGDSPLHF. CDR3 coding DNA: TGTGCCAGCAGCCAAGAGGGCGGGGATTCACCCCTCCACTTT.

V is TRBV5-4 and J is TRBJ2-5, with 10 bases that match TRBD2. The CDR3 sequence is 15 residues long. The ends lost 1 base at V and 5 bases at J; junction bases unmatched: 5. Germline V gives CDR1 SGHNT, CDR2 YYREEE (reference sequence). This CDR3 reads CASSLQRTSGETQYF. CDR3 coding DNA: TGTGCCAGCAGCTTGCAGAGGACTAGCGGCGAGACCCAGTACTTC.

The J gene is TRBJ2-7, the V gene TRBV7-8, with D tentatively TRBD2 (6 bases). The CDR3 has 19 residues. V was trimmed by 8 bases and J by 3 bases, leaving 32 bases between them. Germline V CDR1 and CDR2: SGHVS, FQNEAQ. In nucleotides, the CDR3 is TGTGCCAGCTCCCGGCGCGAAGTGGTTCGTCCAGGGCGGGGCTACGAGCAGTACTTC. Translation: CASSRREVVRPGRGYEQYF.

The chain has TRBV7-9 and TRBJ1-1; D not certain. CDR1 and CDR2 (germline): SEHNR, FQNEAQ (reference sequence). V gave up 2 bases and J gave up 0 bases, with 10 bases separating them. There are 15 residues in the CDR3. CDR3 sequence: CASSLSRSLNTEAFF. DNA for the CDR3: TGTGCCAGCAGCTTATCGAGGAGCTTGAACACTGAAGCTTTCTTT.

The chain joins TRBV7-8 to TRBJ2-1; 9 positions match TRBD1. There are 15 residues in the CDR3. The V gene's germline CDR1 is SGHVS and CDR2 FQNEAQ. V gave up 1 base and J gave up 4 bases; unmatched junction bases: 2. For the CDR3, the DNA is TGTGCCAGCAGCTTAGGGGGGACAGGGTACAATGAGCAGTTCTTC. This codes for CASSLGGTGYNEQFF.

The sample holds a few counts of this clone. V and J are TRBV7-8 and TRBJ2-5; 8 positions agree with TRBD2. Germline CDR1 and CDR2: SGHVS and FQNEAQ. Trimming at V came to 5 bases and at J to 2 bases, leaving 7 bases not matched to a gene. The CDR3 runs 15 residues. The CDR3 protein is CASSPLAGMQETQYF. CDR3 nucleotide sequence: TGTGCCAGCAGCCCGTTAGCGGGAATGCAAGAGACCCAGTACTTC.

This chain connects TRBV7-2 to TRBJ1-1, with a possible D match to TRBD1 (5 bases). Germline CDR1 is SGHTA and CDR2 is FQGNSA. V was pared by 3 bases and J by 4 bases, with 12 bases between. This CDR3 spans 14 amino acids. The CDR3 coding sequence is TGTGCCAGCAGCTTCGCGGGCGGGGGCACTGAAGCTTTCTTT. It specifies CASSFAGGGTEAFF.

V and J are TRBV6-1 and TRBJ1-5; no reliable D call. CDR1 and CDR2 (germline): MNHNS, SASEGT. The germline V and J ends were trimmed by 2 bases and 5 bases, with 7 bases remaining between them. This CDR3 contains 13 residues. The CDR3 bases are TGTGCCAGCAGTGAACGTCGGGATCAGCCCCAGCATTTT. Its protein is CASSERRDQPQHF.

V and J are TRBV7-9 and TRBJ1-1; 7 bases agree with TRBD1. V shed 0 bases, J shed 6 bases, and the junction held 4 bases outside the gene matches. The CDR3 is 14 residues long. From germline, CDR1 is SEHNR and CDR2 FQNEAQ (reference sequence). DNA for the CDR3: TGTGCCAGCAGCTTAGCCTACAGGGGCTCTGAAGCTTTCTTT. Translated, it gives CASSLAYRGSEAFF.

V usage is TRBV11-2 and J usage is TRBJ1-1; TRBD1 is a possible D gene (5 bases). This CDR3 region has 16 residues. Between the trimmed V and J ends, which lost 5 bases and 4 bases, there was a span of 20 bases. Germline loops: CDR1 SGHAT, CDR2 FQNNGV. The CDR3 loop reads CASSLSYHGGTTEAFF. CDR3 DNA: TGTGCCAGCAGCCTTAGTTATCACGGGGGGACCACTGAAGCTTTCTTT.

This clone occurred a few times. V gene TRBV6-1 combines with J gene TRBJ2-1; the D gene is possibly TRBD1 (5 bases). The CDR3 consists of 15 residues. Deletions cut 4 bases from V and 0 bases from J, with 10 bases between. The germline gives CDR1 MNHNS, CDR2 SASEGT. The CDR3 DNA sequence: TGTGCCAGCAGTGGGACACCGAGCTCCTACAATGAGCAGTTCTTC. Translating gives CASSGTPSSYNEQFF.

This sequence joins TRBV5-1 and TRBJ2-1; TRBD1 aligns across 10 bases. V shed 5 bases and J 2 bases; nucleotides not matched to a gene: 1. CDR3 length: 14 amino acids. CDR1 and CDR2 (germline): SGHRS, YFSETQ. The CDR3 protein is CASRGQGAYNEQFF. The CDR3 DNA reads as TGCGCCAGCAGAGGACAGGGGGCCTACAATGAGCAGTTCTTC.

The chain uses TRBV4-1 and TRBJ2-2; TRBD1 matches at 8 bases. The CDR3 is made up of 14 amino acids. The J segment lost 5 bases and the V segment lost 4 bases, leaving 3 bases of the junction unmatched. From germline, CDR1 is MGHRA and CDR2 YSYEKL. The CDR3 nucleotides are TGCGCCAGCAGCCTAGACAGGGGAACCGGGGAGCTGTTTTTT. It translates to CASSLDRGTGELFF.

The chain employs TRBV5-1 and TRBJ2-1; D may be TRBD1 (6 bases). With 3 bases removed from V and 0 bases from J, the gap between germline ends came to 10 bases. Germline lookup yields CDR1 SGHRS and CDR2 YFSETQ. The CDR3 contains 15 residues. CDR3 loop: CASSSQGLSYNEQFF. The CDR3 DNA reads TGCGCCAGCAGCTCACAGGGCCTCTCCTACAATGAGCAGTTCTTC. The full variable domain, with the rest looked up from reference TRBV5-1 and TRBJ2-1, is KAGVTQTPRYLIKTRGQQVTLSCSPISGHRSVSWYQQTPGQGLQFLFEYFSETQRNKGNFPGRFSGRQFSNSRSEMNVSTLELGDSALYLCASSSQGLSYNEQFFGPGTRLTVL.

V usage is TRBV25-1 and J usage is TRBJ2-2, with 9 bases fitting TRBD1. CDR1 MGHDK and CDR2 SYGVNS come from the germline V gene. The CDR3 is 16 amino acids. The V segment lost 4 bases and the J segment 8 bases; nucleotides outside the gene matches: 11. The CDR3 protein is CASSGPFTGGPGELFF. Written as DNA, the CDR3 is TGTGCCAGCAGTGGCCCCTTTACAGGGGGCCCGGGGGAGCTGTTTTTT. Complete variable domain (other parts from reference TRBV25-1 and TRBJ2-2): EADIYQTPRYLVIGTGKKITLECSQTMGHDKMYWYQQDPGMELHLIHYSYGVNSTEKGDLSSESTVSRIRTEHFPLTLESARPSHTSQYLCASSGPFTGGPGELFFGEGSRLTVL.

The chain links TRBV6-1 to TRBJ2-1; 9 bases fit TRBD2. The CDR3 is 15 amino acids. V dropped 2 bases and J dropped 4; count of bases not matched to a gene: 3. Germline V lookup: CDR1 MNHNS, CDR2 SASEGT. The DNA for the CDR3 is TGTGCCAGCAGTGAACTAGCGGGGAGATACAATGAGCAGTTCTTC. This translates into CASSELAGRYNEQFF.

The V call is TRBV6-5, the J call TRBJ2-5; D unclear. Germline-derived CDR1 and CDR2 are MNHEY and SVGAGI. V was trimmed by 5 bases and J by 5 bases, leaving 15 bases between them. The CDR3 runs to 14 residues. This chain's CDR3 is CASSTASPRETQYF. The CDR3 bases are TGTGCCAGCAGTACTGCCTCACCCAGGGAGACCCAGTACTTC.

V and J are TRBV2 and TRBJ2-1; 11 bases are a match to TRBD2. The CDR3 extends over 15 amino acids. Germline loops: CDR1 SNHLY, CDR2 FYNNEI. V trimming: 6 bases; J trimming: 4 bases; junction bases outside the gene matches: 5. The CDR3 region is CASRLAGGGYNEQFF. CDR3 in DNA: TGTGCCAGCAGGCTAGCGGGGGGCGGGTACAATGAGCAGTTCTTC.

The CDR3 loop is CASSIAGWDNSPLHF. The CDR3 nucleotides are TGTGCCAGTAGTATAGCGGGATGGGATAATTCACCCCTCCACTTT. The V gene is TRBV19, the J gene TRBJ1-6; D uncertain. The CDR3 extends over 15 amino acids. From germline, CDR1 is LNHDA and CDR2 SQIVND (reference sequence). Trimming cost V 1 base and J 5 bases, with 9 bases left between them.

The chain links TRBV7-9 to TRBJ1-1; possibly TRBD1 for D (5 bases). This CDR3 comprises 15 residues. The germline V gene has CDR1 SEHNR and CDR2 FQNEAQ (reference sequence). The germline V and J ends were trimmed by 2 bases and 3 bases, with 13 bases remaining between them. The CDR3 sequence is CASSLFEVGDTEAFF. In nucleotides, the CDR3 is TGTGCCAGCAGCTTATTTGAGGTAGGGGACACTGAAGCTTTCTTT.